The 7 T cell receptor beta chains listed next were all sequenced from one sample in a study of Graves' ophthalmopathy and Graves' hyperthyroidism. CDR3 regions of TCR beta were amplified from RNA transcripts. First-round RT-PCR with HTBI primers preceded a second-round multiplex PCR. TCRdb reprocessed the multiplex PCR reads via MiXCR and lists one record per CDR3 protein. The data contain 650,000 to 800,000 distinct CDR3 sequences, just over 40% of them singletons. The specimen sequenced was peripheral blood. These receptors were taken from an adult man with Graves' ophthalmopathy.

In the case of this clonotype: Germline and junction disagree at one end, which may indicate a read error. The chain employs TRBV7-9 and TRBJ2-6, with D perhaps matching TRBD1 (6 bases). This CDR3 region has 19 residues. Looked up from germline, CDR1 is SEHNR and CDR2 is FQNEAQ (reference sequence). For the CDR3, the DNA is TGCGCCAGCAGCCAAGATCGTCAGACAGGCCTCTCTGGGGCCAACGTCCTGACTTTC. Translating gives CASSQDRQTGLSGANVLTF.

In this sample, this clonotype turned up many times. The gene calls are TRBV6-5 and TRBJ1-1, with D tentatively TRBD1 (5 bases). This CDR3 comprises 14 residues. V was cut by 2 bases and J by 0 bases, with 7 bases left in between. CDR1 MNHEY and CDR2 SVGAGI come from the germline V gene. Written as DNA, the CDR3 is TGTGCCAGCAGTTACGGGGGAATGAACACTGAAGCTTTCTTT. Translated: CASSYGGMNTEAFF.

This clonotype has ten or more counts. A read error may explain this, as a much larger clone is one base away. The V and J genes are TRBV5-5 and TRBJ1-1; no definite D call. V lost 3 bases, J lost 0 bases, and 6 bases lay in between. The CDR3 spans 13 residues. Germline CDR1 and CDR2: SGHKS and YYEKEE (reference sequence). Here the CDR3 DNA reads TGTGCCAGCAGCTCGGACGTGAACACTGAAGCTTTCTTT. Its protein product is CASSSDVNTEAFF.

The V and J genes are TRBV2 and TRBJ1-1, with TRBD1 identical over 7 bases. The ends lost 8 bases at V and 4 bases at J; junction bases unmatched: 25. CDR3 length: 19 amino acids. CDR1 is SNHLY and CDR2 is FYNNEI in the germline V gene. Here the CDR3 reads CASSDRVRLVKGRGTEAFF. For the CDR3, the DNA is TGTGCCAGCTCCGACAGGGTTCGTCTTGTGAAGGGTCGGGGCACTGAAGCTTTCTTT.

This clonotype has more than one count but fewer than ten. This sequence joins TRBV4-3 and TRBJ2-2; the D is unclear. V gave up 0 bases and J gave up 8 bases, with 7 bases separating them. The germline V gene has CDR1 LGHNA and CDR2 YSLEER. The CDR3 extends over 13 amino acids. CDR3 in amino acids: CASSQDRWGELFF. CDR3 bases: TGCGCCAGCAGCCAAGATCGGTGGGGGGAGCTGTTTTTT.

This clonotype came up many times. The gene calls are TRBV19 and TRBJ2-7, with 7 positions matching TRBD2. V shed 6 bases and J 3 bases; nucleotides not matched to a gene: 11. The CDR3 has 15 residues. Per germline, CDR1 LNHDA and CDR2 SQIVND (reference sequence). In nucleotides, the CDR3 is TGTGCCAGTAGATTCTTGGCTAGCGGATACTACGAGCAGTACTTC. It translates to CASRFLASGYYEQYF.

This clonotype was detected ten times or more. The rearrangement uses TRBV2 and TRBJ1-2; 8 bases are shared with TRBD1. V gave up 5 bases and J gave up 3 bases; unmatched junction bases: 5. Germline CDR1 is SNHLY and CDR2 is FYNNEI. This CDR3 is 14 amino acids long. Written as DNA, the CDR3 is TGTGCCAGCAGTTCGGACAGGGTGGACTATGGCTACACCTTC. This translates into CASSSDRVDYGYTF.